Included here is one T cell receptor beta chain sequence, with context. This clone has just one count. It lacks a known antigen. No much larger clonotype is one base removed from it; base qualities were not supplied. The cohort comprised 550 to 700 healthy bone marrow donors. Cohort members were all nominally healthy when sampled, although unrecorded immune exposures were likely present. The donor tested CMV seropositive, placing the donor among the roughly 300 seropositive members of the cohort. Every donor gave a peripheral blood sample, and the peripheral blood mononuclear cells from that sample were used for TCR beta sequencing. Genomic DNA extraction from the blood cell samples was performed with the Qiagen DNeasy Blood Extraction Kit. Receptor libraries were prepared by the immunoSEQ multiplex PCR assay. For the multiplex PCR, a mixture combining 60 forward primers for TCR Vbeta segments and 13 reverse primers for TCR Jbeta segments was used. The CDR3 region of rearranged TCR beta genes was amplified from genomic DNA by a multiplex PCR assay. The Illumina HiSeq System was used to sequence the amplified TCR beta libraries as 87-base-pair reads. The study's processing was this. A later analysis counted around 72 million unique TCR beta chains across the 670 or so repertoires, and some 12 million of these chains were shared by at least two donors. Raw reads were error-corrected and collapsed into unique sequences by a nearest-neighbor algorithm in which closely related sequences were merged to remove PCR and sequencing errors. CDR3 sequences were aligned to IMGT reference sequences to assign V, D and J gene segments. For a sequence to be retained, a match of at least six nucleotides was required to both a V gene segment and a J gene segment. A rearrangement was called productive if the CDR3 had no stop codons and remained in frame with V and J, and every other rearrangement was called non-productive. Following IMGT convention, CDR3 was defined as the stretch from the second conserved V-encoded cysteine to the conserved J-encoded phenylalanine. The earlier analysis of 500 to 650 of the donors excluded any sequence lacking an unambiguous match to a single V gene segment. An earlier analysis of fewer than 750 of the donors called V segments functional above 56.7% productive rearrangements and segregating when the between-donor standard deviation exceeded 5%. A statistical classification framework was developed to diagnose cytomegalovirus status using the catalog of TCR beta chain sequences. In a later analysis, TCR nucleotide sequences were compared against IMGT/GENE-DB human TR gene sequences so that V and J genes could be assigned. A later analysis assigned CDR3 sequences and most-parsimonious VDJ recombination scenarios with the TCRdist pipeline. In a later analysis, every TCR beta chain was defined by the combination of its CDR3 amino acid sequence and its V-gene family, and reads without a unique V-gene family were dropped. In a later analysis, 500 to 700 highly shared, low-generation-probability nucleotide sequences were removed to address suspected cross-contamination and a sequencing artifact. For each public chain, a later analysis derived a clonal expansion index from normalized ranks of inferred template counts within each repertoire. Generation probabilities in a later analysis came from a VDJ recombination model fitted to out-of-frame rearrangements, and those results were checked against IGoR. A later analysis scored TCR-TCR, TCR-HLA and TCR-CMV co-occurrence with hypergeometric tests, applying a repertoire-size bias correction to TCR pairs. In a later analysis, false discovery rates were estimated by permuting HLA or CMV assignments 20 times. In a later analysis, co-occurring TCRs were grouped using DBSCAN, with TCRdist sequence similarity added in when clustering inside HLA-allele-positive subsets. Repertoires with fewer than 30,000 or more than 120,000 public chains were left out of co-occurrence clustering, as were five repertoires with anomalous nucleotide sharing. Not all clones reach the TCRdb copy of this immuneACCESS table, which keeps in-frame sequences only. Checked studies attribute under half of the gap to unresolved V genes and leave the rest unexplained. The DNA was the basis for D and trimming; V, J and clone size are from that table. The sample profile shows some 120,000 clones; over 75% of them were found once. The ten largest clones take up roughly 4% of the sample.

The data are from a study of cytomegalovirus exposure and HLA in healthy donors (dated by TCRdb to about 2017). Some background on the complete study: According to an earlier analysis of 550 to 700 of the donors, about 190 million T cells yielded some 110 million unique TCR beta sequences and 276 Gb of sequence data. The study combined high-throughput TCR immunosequencing, statistical association of individual TCRs with disease status, and machine learning to predict cytomegalovirus infection status. Class I and class II HLA loci were covered by the typing at four-digit resolution. Donor age, sex, ethnicity and CMV serostatus were collected together with the repertoire data. Roughly 300 gigabases of sequencing data and 70 million to 100 million unique TCR sequences were included in an early release covering 550 to 800 HLA-typed donors. The study aimed to test whether cataloging public T cell receptors could reveal signatures of past pathogen exposure. A later genetic analysis took genome-wide SNP genotypes for about 60% of the roughly 670 donors and used that subset as a discovery cohort. Of the roughly 410 genotyped donors, less than 90% were placed in the genetic ancestry cluster associated with self-reported Caucasian donors. An earlier analysis of more than 450 of the donors used high-throughput TCR beta sequencing to judge whether each TCR beta V gene segment behaved as functional or pseudogenic. Using immunosequencing, the study profiled T cell repertoires from about 610 subjects and related those repertoires to cytomegalovirus serostatus. All discovery cohort repertoires had been generated using a single sequencing platform. The number of typed donors differed by locus: roughly 620-630 for A, B, C, DRB1 and DQB1; approximately 520 for DQA1; about 600 for DPA1; and roughly 470 for DPB1. A later analysis re-analyzed previously published TCR beta repertoires from 650 to 800 donors and added high-resolution HLA genotyping to study TCR occurrence patterns. In addition to the first cohort of approximately 650 subjects, a separate validation cohort of about 120 different subjects was used. On average, roughly 240,000 unique TCR beta nucleotide sequences were sequenced per donor among a few hundred genotyped donors of the cohort, with roughly 18% of those sequences being non-productive. Several DR-DQ haplotypes were treated as single units for association and clustering because of strong linkage in the cohort. The later analysis used no new phenotypic data to find candidate immune exposures, relying instead on TCR beta sequences and their occurrence across donors.

The paper's findings and limits, for the study overall: Linkage disequilibrium might explain the correlated functional status among segregating V segments, but an unknown experimental factor could not be ruled out. V-gene and J-gene trimming of TCR beta chains was associated with a missense DCLRE1C variant in a later genetic analysis, and the association was replicated in an independent cohort. Sequencing depth was assumed to be roughly uniform across donors in the presence/absence analyses, though that assumption may not hold. The authors suggested that the approach could potentially be generalized to other disease states and immunological phenotypes. A later analysis associated around 16,000 TCR beta sequences with specific HLA alleles at a false discovery rate of 0.05. Compared with equally common non-associated chains, HLA-associated TCR beta chains in a later analysis were more clonally expanded and had lower generation probabilities. Because HLA typing was missing for some donors at each locus, association tests included only the typed subset. According to a later analysis, parvovirus B19, influenza, CMV and Epstein-Barr virus appeared linked to several top co-occurrence clusters. In vitro tests confirmed that three of the cytomegalovirus-associated TCR beta chains recognize cytomegalovirus antigens. Only TCR beta chains were sequenced in this cohort, and the absence of alpha or paired-chain data limited detectable features. According to a later genetic analysis, donors in an Asian-associated ancestry cluster had fewer N-insertions in productive TCRs than the approximately 630-donor mean. A later analysis found that most CMV-associated TCR beta chains appeared HLA-restricted, with HLA associations seemingly driven largely by CMV exposure. A further reported finding was that TCR beta sequences accurately predicted the HLA-A and HLA-B alleles for most subjects in the first cohort. When HLA alleles, especially DR and DQ, strongly co-occurred, attributing TCR associations to individual alleles was difficult. The sequencing pipeline was judged likely to have produced a cluster of highly shared sequence variants as a technical artifact. The earlier analysis of about 600 of the donors excluded about 16 rarely observed V segments, including chromosome 9 orphons, because counts were too low. In the study, around 160 TCR beta chains were listed as associated with cytomegalovirus. The classifier was reported to diagnose cytomegalovirus status with high specificity and sensitivity in both the original cohort and the validation cohort. An earlier analysis of around 540 of the donors showed that most TCR beta V segments appeared in productive rearrangements either about 90% or about 30% of the time, which broadly matched IMGT annotations. In a later analysis, TCR association rates were found to vary across HLA loci, with the most associated TCRs seen for DRB1 alleles and the fewest for HLA-C alleles. Most TCR sequences were seen in very few donors, while some public TCRs were found in many individuals. For the cohort, immune exposure information was limited to CMV serostatus.

Sequencing was done on a sample of PBMCs. This clonotype was sampled from a man aged 18 to 30 in good health and CMV-seropositive.

The DNA reads TGTGCCAGTAGTACAGGGGATTATCAGCCCCAGCATTTT. The translation is CASSTGDYQPQHF. Here the chain combines TRBV19 and TRBJ1-5; TRBD1 is perhaps the D gene, given 6 matching bases. Taken from the germline V gene (reference sequence), the CDR1 and CDR2 loops are LNHDA and SQIVND. Inclusive of the bounding cysteine and phenylalanine, the CDR3 is 13 residues long. The retained sequence is limited to the CDR3, 39 bases, with the frame set at the first base. Relative to germline, V is 4 bases shorter and J is 5 bases shorter, with 9 bases between their ends.